These T cell receptor beta chains were read from a single sample in a study of beta chain features in type 1 diabetes. Data came from immunoSEQ multiplex PCR; TCRdb stores just in-frame clones and leaves some out. The sample comprises some 22,000 clones, 55% to 75% of which are singletons, and 2% to 2.5% rests with the top ten. Material: Tregs from blood. The receptors come from a woman aged 40-49 years in good health. Both conserved end residues are part of each CDR3. D genes are given only for firm matches. Not all rows give a size; the values are once, few, many and, for expanded clones, a class.

len	abundance	v_gene	d_gene	j_gene	CDR3aa	CDR3nt
13	few	TRBV5-4	NA	TRBJ1-1	CASSLHTNTEAFF	TGTGCCAGCAGCTTACACACGAACACTGAAGCTTTCTTT
14	NA	TRBV2	TRBD2	TRBJ2-2	CASKGTSSTGELFF	TGTGCCAGCAAGGGGACTAGCTCCACCGGGGAGCTGTTTTTT
14	once	TRBV28	NA	TRBJ1-1	CASSLGFGGVEAFF	TGTGCCAGCAGTTTAGGGTTTGGGGGGGTTGAAGCTTTCTTT
14	NA	TRBV10-2	NA	TRBJ1-3	CASSLSGSGNTIYF	TGCGCCAGCAGCCTATCTGGCTCTGGAAACACCATATATTTT
15	few	TRBV7-2	TRBD2	TRBJ2-1	CASSSGGGGPREQFF	TGTGCCAGCAGCTCAGGTGGCGGGGGGCCCCGGGAGCAGTTCTTC
16	NA	TRBV19	TRBD2	TRBJ2-1	CASRGTSGGGYNEQFF	TGTGCCAGTAGGGGGACTAGCGGGGGAGGTTACAATGAGCAGTTCTTC
18	NA	TRBV11-2	TRBD2	TRBJ2-1	CASSLFQRGGSSYNEQFF	TGTGCCAGCAGCTTATTTCAGCGGGGGGGCAGCTCCTACAATGAGCAGTTCTTC
17	NA	TRBV4-1	TRBD1	TRBJ2-1	CASSHRKTGSRDNEQFF	TGCGCCAGCAGCCATCGTAAGACAGGGAGTAGGGACAATGAGCAGTTCTTC
14	NA	TRBV5-1	NA	TRBJ2-3	CASSPTGWTDTQYF	TGCGCCAGCAGCCCGACCGGGTGGACAGATACGCAGTATTTT
15	NA	TRBV5-1	NA	TRBJ2-7	CASSLSTGPLYEQYF	TGCGCCAGCAGCTTGTCCACAGGGCCCCTTTACGAGCAGTACTTC
16	few	TRBV11-2	TRBD1	TRBJ2-2	CASSSGTGGYTGELFF	TGTGCCAGCAGCTCTGGGACAGGGGGCTACACCGGGGAGCTGTTTTTT
13	few	TRBV5-1	NA	TRBJ2-3	CASSSQGTDTQYF	TGCGCCAGCAGTTCCCAGGGGACAGATACGCAGTATTTT
18	large	TRBV7-8	NA	TRBJ2-1	CASSFDVVRGRSYNEQFF	TGTGCCAGCAGCTTCGATGTGGTGCGGGGGCGCTCCTACAATGAGCAGTTCTTC
18	NA	TRBV7-9	NA	TRBJ1-1	CASSSVPGQRWNRTEAFF	TGTGCCAGCAGCTCGGTTCCGGGACAAAGGTGGAATCGAACTGAAGCTTTCTTT
13	few	TRBV21-1	NA	TRBJ1-1	CASAGTGVAEAFF	TGTGCCAGCGCCGGGACAGGGGTGGCTGAAGCTTTCTTT
19	NA	TRBV5-1	NA	TRBJ2-2	CASSLLPGLRKLNTGELFF	TGCGCCAGCAGCTTGCTACCGGGACTGAGAAAATTAAACACCGGGGAGCTGTTTTTT
12	few	TRBV29-1	NA	TRBJ2-1	CSAQGGVDEQFF	TGCAGCGCCCAAGGGGGGGTGGATGAGCAGTTCTTC
15	NA	TRBV5-1	TRBD1	TRBJ1-2	CASSSQTGEGNGYTF	TGCGCCAGCAGCTCCCAGACAGGGGAAGGCAATGGCTACACCTTC
16	NA	TRBV14	NA	TRBJ2-1	CASSQDYTLSYNEQFF	TGTGCCAGCAGCCAAGATTACACACTATCCTACAATGAGCAGTTCTTC
13	NA	TRBV7-2	NA	TRBJ2-1	CASSLKRIGEQFF	TGTGCCAGCAGCTTAAAGCGGATTGGTGAGCAGTTCTTC
13	few	TRBV29-1	NA	TRBJ2-2	CSVDETYTGELFF	TGCAGCGTTGACGAGACTTACACCGGGGAGCTGTTTTTT
13	few	TRBV7-9	NA	TRBJ2-5	CASSLGSQETQYF	TGTGCCAGCAGCTTAGGCAGCCAAGAGACCCAGTACTTC
12	NA	TRBV7-9	NA	TRBJ2-1	CASSPGTVNQFF	TGTGCCAGCAGCCCCGGGACTGTTAATCAGTTCTTC
15	NA	TRBV5-6	NA	TRBJ2-5	CASSWTGAGVETQYF	TGTGCCAGCAGCTGGACAGGAGCGGGGGTGGAGACCCAGTACTTC
18	NA	TRBV5-1	TRBD2	TRBJ2-3	CASSLRASGGAIADTQYF	TGCGCCAGCAGCTTGAGGGCAAGCGGGGGGGCCATCGCAGATACGCAGTATTTT
15	NA	TRBV4-3	NA	TRBJ2-7	CASSQVNDRAYEQYF	TGCGCCAGCAGCCAAGTTAATGACAGAGCCTACGAGCAGTACTTC
15	few	TRBV7-2	NA	TRBJ2-5	CASSLAGAPQETQYF	TGTGCCAGCAGCTTAGCGGGGGCCCCCCAAGAGACCCAGTACTTC
15	NA	TRBV7-2	TRBD1	TRBJ2-7	CASSLEGQGSYEQYF	TGTGCCAGCAGCTTAGAGGGACAGGGGTCCTACGAGCAGTACTTC
18	NA	TRBV19	NA	TRBJ1-5	CASSRGRDSLYSNQPQHF	TGTGCCAGTAGCAGGGGTCGAGACAGCCTCTATAGCAATCAGCCCCAGCATTTT
13	NA	TRBV5-1	NA	TRBJ2-7	CASSLVTDYEQYF	TGCGCCAGCAGCTTGGTGACAGACTACGAGCAGTACTTC
15	few	TRBV5-1	NA	TRBJ1-6	CASSTGEGMNSPLHF	TGCGCCAGCAGCACCGGGGAGGGGATGAACTCCCCCCTCCACTTT
15	NA	TRBV4-3	NA	TRBJ1-1	CASSQVGVVNTEAFF	TGCGCCAGCAGCCAAGTAGGGGTTGTGAACACTGAAGCTTTCTTT
18	NA	TRBV5-1	NA	TRBJ2-3	CASSWGLTSAARTDTQYF	TGCGCCAGCAGCTGGGGGCTGACGAGCGCGGCGCGCACAGATACGCAGTATTTT
14	NA	TRBV19	NA	TRBJ2-2	CASNSQPGTGELFF	TGTGCCAGTAATTCCCAGCCGGGGACCGGGGAGCTGTTTTTT
17	NA	TRBV11-2	TRBD1	TRBJ1-4	CASSLISLDRVNEKLFF	TGTGCCAGCAGCTTAATCAGTCTGGACAGGGTGAATGAAAAACTGTTTTTT
15	NA	TRBV5-1	TRBD2	TRBJ2-5	CASSLIPGGGETQYF	TGCGCCAGCAGCTTGATTCCGGGGGGAGGCGAGACCCAGTACTTC
15	NA	TRBV27	TRBD2	TRBJ2-7	CASSFKRGGLHEQYF	TGTGCCAGCAGTTTTAAGCGGGGGGGCCTCCACGAGCAGTACTTC
12	few	TRBV6-5	NA	TRBJ1-3	CASIGRADTIYF	TGTGCCAGCATAGGCAGGGCGGACACCATATATTTT
18	few	TRBV7-9	NA	TRBJ2-5	CASSLARYRPGEEKTQYF	TGTGCCAGCAGCTTAGCTCGTTACCGGCCGGGTGAGGAGAAGACCCAGTACTTC
15	NA	TRBV7-6	TRBD2	TRBJ2-1	CASSRTSGGNNEQFF	TGTGCCAGCAGCCGAACTAGCGGGGGAAACAATGAGCAGTTCTTC
15	once	TRBV7-2	NA	TRBJ2-7	CASSLGGVSVYEQYF	TGTGCCAGCAGCTTAGGGGGGGTGAGCGTCTACGAGCAGTACTTC
17	NA	TRBV7-2	TRBD1	TRBJ2-3	CASSFLPTGVVTDTQYF	TGTGCCAGCAGCTTTCTCCCGACAGGGGTGGTCACAGATACGCAGTATTTT
14	NA	TRBV9	TRBD1	TRBJ1-1	CASSSGTERAEAFF	TGTGCCAGCAGCTCCGGGACAGAAAGGGCTGAAGCTTTCTTT
15	few	TRBV7-9	NA	TRBJ1-3	CASSSYGGLSDTIYF	TGTGCCAGCAGCTCGTACGGGGGGCTATCGGACACCATATATTTT
15	once	TRBV6-6	NA	TRBJ2-7	CASSSLQGLTYEQYF	TGTGCCAGCAGTTCCCTGCAGGGCTTGACCTACGAGCAGTACTTC
11	once	TRBV25-1	NA	TRBJ2-1	CASSERIEQFF	TGTGCCAGCAGTGAGCGGATTGAGCAGTTCTTC
14	once	TRBV28	NA	TRBJ2-7	CASSFAGSLEEQYF	TGTGCCAGCAGTTTTGCCGGATCCTTGGAGGAGCAGTACTTC